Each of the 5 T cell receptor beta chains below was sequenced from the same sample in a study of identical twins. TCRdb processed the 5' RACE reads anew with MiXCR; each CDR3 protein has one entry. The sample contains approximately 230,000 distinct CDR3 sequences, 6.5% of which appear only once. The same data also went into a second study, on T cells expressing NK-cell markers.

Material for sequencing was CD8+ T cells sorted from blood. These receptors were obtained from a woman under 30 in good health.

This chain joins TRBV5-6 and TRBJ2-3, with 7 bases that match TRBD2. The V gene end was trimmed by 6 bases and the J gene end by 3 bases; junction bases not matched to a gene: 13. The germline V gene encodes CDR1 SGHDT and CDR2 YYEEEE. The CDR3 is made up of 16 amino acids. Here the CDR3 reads CASTFLRDYSTDTQYF. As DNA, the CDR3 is TGTGCCAGCACCTTCCTCCGGGACTACTCTACAGATACGCAGTATTTT.

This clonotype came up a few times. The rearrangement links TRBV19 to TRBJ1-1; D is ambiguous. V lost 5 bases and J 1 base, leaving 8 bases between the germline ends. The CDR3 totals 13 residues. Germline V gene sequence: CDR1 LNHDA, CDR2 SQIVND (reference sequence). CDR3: CASSPTPNTEAFF. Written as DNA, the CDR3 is TGTGCCAGTAGTCCCACCCCGAACACTGAAGCTTTCTTT.

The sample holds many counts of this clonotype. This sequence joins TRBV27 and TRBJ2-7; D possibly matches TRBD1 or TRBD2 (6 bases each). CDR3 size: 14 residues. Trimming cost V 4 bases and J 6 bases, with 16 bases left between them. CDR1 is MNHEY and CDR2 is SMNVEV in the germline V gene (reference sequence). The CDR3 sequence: CASSSRPGGGEQYF. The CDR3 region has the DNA TGTGCCAGCAGTTCACGCCCCGGGGGCGGCGAGCAGTACTTC.

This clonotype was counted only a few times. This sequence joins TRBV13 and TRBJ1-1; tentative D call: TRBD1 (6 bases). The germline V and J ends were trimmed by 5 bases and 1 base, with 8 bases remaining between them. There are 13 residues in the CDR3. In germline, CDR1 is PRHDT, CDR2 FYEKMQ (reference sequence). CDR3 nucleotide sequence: TGTGCCAGCAGCACGGACAGGAACACTGAAGCTTTCTTT. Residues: CASSTDRNTEAFF.

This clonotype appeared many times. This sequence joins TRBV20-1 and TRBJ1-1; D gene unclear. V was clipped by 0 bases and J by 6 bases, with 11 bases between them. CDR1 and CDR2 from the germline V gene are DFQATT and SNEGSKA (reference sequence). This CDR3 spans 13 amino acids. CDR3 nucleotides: TGCAGTGCTAGAGATTTTCGGCAGCCTGAAGCTTTCTTT. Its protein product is CSARDFRQPEAFF.